Shown below are 24 T cell receptor beta chains from a single sample sequenced in a study of identical twins. TCRdb passed the 5' RACE reads through MiXCR, listing each CDR3 protein once. This sample has around 530,000 distinct CDR3 sequences, with 15% found just once. This sample also belongs to another study, concerning yellow fever vaccine responses in identical twins.

Sequenced sample: CD4+ T cells sorted from blood. All receptors come from a woman younger than 30 in good health.

The gene calls are TRBV10-3 and TRBJ2-5; a possible D gene is TRBD2 (7 bases). Germline loops: CDR1 ENHRY, CDR2 SYGVKD. The CDR3 is 14 residues long. Trimming took off 3 bases at V and 5 bases at J, with 13 bases between the two ends. The CDR3: CAISDRGGVETQYF. The CDR3 DNA is TGTGCCATCAGTGACAGGGGAGGGGTTGAGACCCAGTACTTC.

The CDR3 region is CASSGRTGGAWSLDTQYF. CDR3 in DNA: TGTGCCAGCTCGGGCCGGACAGGGGGCGCTTGGAGTCTCGATACGCAGTATTTT. This chain links TRBV18 with TRBJ2-3, with 11 bases that match TRBD1. Germline loops: CDR1 KGHSH, CDR2 LQKENI. V shed 6 bases, J shed 6 bases, and the junction held 17 bases outside the gene matches. The CDR3 contains 18 residues. The variable domain in full, completed from reference TRBV18 and TRBJ2-3, reads NAGVMQNPRHLVRRRGQEARLRCSPMKGHSHVYWYRQLPEEGLKFMVYLQKENIIDESGMPKERFSAEFPKEGPSILRIQQVVRGDSAAYFCASSGRTGGAWSLDTQYFGPGTRLTVL.

The chain has TRBV12-3 or TRBV12-4 and TRBJ2-2; D might be TRBD1 (5 bases). The CDR3 covers 17 residues. V shed 4 bases and J shed 0 bases, with 15 bases lying between them. CDR3 sequence: CASSYDSQFANTGELFF. Written as DNA, the CDR3 is TGTGCCAGCAGTTATGACAGTCAATTCGCGAACACCGGGGAGCTGTTTTTT.

Ten or more counts support this clonotype. The rearrangement joins TRBV27 to TRBJ1-5, with D maybe TRBD1 (5 bases). Deletions cut 4 bases from V and 7 bases from J, with 11 bases between. Germline values: CDR1 MNHEY, CDR2 SMNVEV (reference sequence). The CDR3 is 13 residues long. CDR3 amino acids: CASSWGFRQPQHF. CDR3 bases: TGTGCCAGCAGTTGGGGGTTTCGACAGCCCCAGCATTTT.

J is TRBJ2-2 and V is TRBV3-1, with D perhaps TRBD2 (6 bases). The CDR3 totals 15 residues. V lost 2 bases and J lost 10, with 17 bases in between. Per germline, CDR1 LGHDT and CDR2 YNNKEL (reference sequence). CDR3 in amino acids: CASSQLILSGEELFF. The CDR3 DNA is TGTGCCAGCAGCCAACTTATCCTCTCGGGAGAGGAGCTGTTTTTT. Together with reference TRBV3-1 and TRBJ2-2, the CDR3 gives the full variable domain: DTAVSQTPKYLVTQMGNDKSIKCEQNLGHDTMYWYKQDSKKFLKIMFSYNNKELIINETVPNRFSPKSPDKAHLNLHINSLELGDSAVYFCASSQLILSGEELFFGEGSRLTVL.

Many counts were recorded for this clonotype. The V and J genes are TRBV29-1 and TRBJ2-7; the D is unclear. Germline lookup yields CDR1 SQVTM and CDR2 ANQGSEA. This CDR3 has 13 residues. Trimming took off 2 bases at V and 5 bases at J, with 13 bases between the two ends. The CDR3 region has the DNA TGCAGCGTTGAAATGTTGGGTCCCAACGAGCAGTACGTC. Translation: CSVEMLGPNEQYV.

This clonotype was detected only a few times. The chain recombines TRBV6-1 with TRBJ1-6; unclear D gene. Per the germline V gene, CDR1 is MNHNS and CDR2 is SASEGT. CDR3 length equals 15 residues. V gave up 6 bases and J gave up 0 bases, with 9 bases separating them. CDR3 DNA sequence: TGTGCCAGCAGGATACAGAGCTCCTATAATTCACCCCTCCACTTT. Protein product: CASRIQSSYNSPLHF.

The V call is TRBV5-1, the J call TRBJ2-1, with D perhaps TRBD1 or TRBD2 (5 bases each). V was shortened by 3 bases and J by 5 bases, with 9 bases between the two germline ends. There are 13 residues in the CDR3. Germline CDR1 is SGHRS and CDR2 is YFSETQ. The CDR3 reads CASSWDPDNEQFF. The CDR3, as DNA: TGCGCCAGCAGCTGGGACCCTGACAATGAGCAGTTCTTC. The full variable domain, with the rest looked up from reference TRBV5-1 and TRBJ2-1, is KAGVTQTPRYLIKTRGQQVTLSCSPISGHRSVSWYQQTPGQGLQFLFEYFSETQRNKGNFPGRFSGRQFSNSRSEMNVSTLELGDSALYLCASSWDPDNEQFFGPGTRLTVL.

This rearrangement joins TRBV6-1 to TRBJ2-1, with 8 bases that match TRBD1. Trimming at V came to 5 bases and at J to 2 bases, leaving 5 bases not matched to a gene. The germline V gene encodes CDR1 MNHNS and CDR2 SASEGT. CDR3 length: 15 residues. The CDR3 sequence: CASSPGQAPYNEQFF. Here the CDR3 DNA reads TGTGCCAGCAGTCCGGGACAGGCCCCCTACAATGAGCAGTTCTTC.

The chain is built from TRBV20-1 and TRBJ2-7, with D maybe TRBD2 (6 bases). The ends were cut back, 3 bases at V and 2 bases at J, with 17 bases in the middle. The CDR3 length is 15 residues. Germline values: CDR1 DFQATT, CDR2 SNEGSKA (reference sequence). The CDR3 DNA sequence: TGCAGTGCTAGGGACGGGACTTCCCCTCCCTACGAGCAGTACTTC. Its translation is CSARDGTSPPYEQYF.

Many counts were recorded for this clonotype. The rearrangement joins TRBV7-8 to TRBJ1-4, with D uncertain. This CDR3 contains 14 residues. V shed 1 base and J shed 7 bases, with 10 bases lying between them. Germline V lookup: CDR1 SGHVS, CDR2 FQNEAQ. CDR3 loop: CASSLDIRAEKLFF. The DNA for the CDR3 is TGTGCCAGCAGCTTAGATATCAGAGCTGAAAAACTGTTTTTT.

This sequence joins TRBV29-1 and TRBJ2-2; maybe TRBD2 (6 bases). The CDR3 runs to 14 residues. CDR1 and CDR2 (germline): SQVTM, ANQGSEA. V was cut by 4 bases and J by 5 bases, with 14 bases left in between. In DNA form, the CDR3 reads TGCAGCGTTGGGGGCGGGGTTAGAACCGGGGAGCTGTTTTTT. Its protein product is CSVGGGVRTGELFF.

V gene TRBV20-1 combines with J gene TRBJ2-5, with 10 bases aligning to TRBD2. The CDR3 length is 14 residues. Trimming took 2 bases from V and 3 from J; bases not matched to a gene: 3. CDR1 is DFQATT, CDR2 SNEGSKA, per germline (reference sequence). CDR3: CSARRLAGEETQYF. Here the CDR3 DNA reads TGCAGTGCTAGAAGGCTAGCGGGGGAAGAGACCCAGTACTTC.

This clonotype came up a few times. The gene calls are TRBV29-1 and TRBJ2-7; no clear D. V lost 3 bases, J lost 2 bases, and 8 bases lay in between. The CDR3 is 12 residues long. Germline lookup yields CDR1 SQVTM and CDR2 ANQGSEA. The CDR3 protein is CSVEVDTYEQYF. As DNA, the CDR3 is TGCAGCGTTGAGGTAGACACCTACGAGCAGTACTTC.

This rearrangement joins TRBV3-1 to TRBJ1-5; 8 bases are a match to TRBD1. CDR3 length: 17 residues. Per the germline V gene, CDR1 is LGHDT and CDR2 is YNNKEL (reference sequence). V lost 4 bases, J lost 7 bases, and 15 bases stayed unmatched. The CDR3 region has the DNA TGTGCCAGCAGCCTACGAACTTCAGGGGGCAGGGAACAGCCCCAGCATTTT. This translates into CASSLRTSGGREQPQHF.

This chain joins TRBV24-1 and TRBJ2-6, with no clear D. In germline, CDR1 is KGHDR, CDR2 SFDVKD. The ends were cut back, 12 bases at V and 0 bases at J, with 8 bases in the middle. This CDR3 region has 13 residues. CDR3 sequence: CASQHSGANVLTF. CDR3 nucleotide sequence: TGTGCCTCACAACACTCTGGGGCCAACGTCCTGACTTTC.

In this sample, this clonotype turned up a few times. The chain uses TRBV7-9 and TRBJ1-2; D may be TRBD1 (6 bases). V gave up 5 bases and J gave up 10 bases, with 23 bases separating them. The CDR3 spans 15 residues. Germline CDR1 is SEHNR and CDR2 is FQNEAQ (reference sequence). The DNA of the CDR3 is TGTGCCAGCAGCCTCCGGGACACAGTCATCCCCCTCTACACCTTC. Its translation: CASSLRDTVIPLYTF.

The V and J genes are TRBV13 and TRBJ2-2; 9 nucleotides align to TRBD2. The J segment lost 5 bases and the V segment lost 0 bases, leaving 10 bases of the junction unmatched. Germline CDR1 PRHDT, CDR2 FYEKMQ (reference sequence). The CDR3 runs to 18 residues. In DNA, the CDR3 is TGTGCCAGCAGCTTAGGCCGCGCGGGGGGGCTGATGACCGGGGAGCTGTTTTTT. This codes for CASSLGRAGGLMTGELFF.

CDR3 DNA sequence: TGTGCCAGCAGCTGGGGACTAGATTCGGACGAGCAGTACTTC. It yields the protein CASSWGLDSDEQYF. This rearrangement joins TRBV7-9 to TRBJ2-7; 8 bases match TRBD2. The V gene end was trimmed by 4 bases and the J gene end by 5 bases; junction bases not matched to a gene: 7. The length of the CDR3 is 14 residues. Germline CDR1 is SEHNR and CDR2 is FQNEAQ (reference sequence). Combining the CDR3 with reference TRBV7-9 and TRBJ2-7 gives the whole variable domain DTGVSQNPRHKITKRGQNVTFRCDPISEHNRLYWYRQTLGQGPEFLTYFQNEAQLEKSRLLSDRFSAERPKGSFSTLEIQRTEQGDSAMYLCASSWGLDSDEQYFGPGTRLTVT.

V usage is TRBV5-1 and J usage is TRBJ2-7; D is perhaps TRBD2 (5 bases). This CDR3 contains 13 residues. Germline CDR1 is SGHRS and CDR2 is YFSETQ. V was shortened by 6 bases and J by 1 base, with 11 bases between the two germline ends. CDR3 sequence reads: CASKAGLSYEQYF. The CDR3 DNA follows: TGCGCCAGCAAGGCGGGCCTGTCCTACGAGCAGTACTTC.

This clonotype has ten or more counts. The gene calls are TRBV12-3 or TRBV12-4 and TRBJ2-5, with 8 bases identical to TRBD1. J lost 3 bases, V lost 4 bases, and 1 base had no gene match. This CDR3 region has 13 residues. CDR3 in DNA: TGTGCCAGCAGTTCAGGGGGCGAAGAGACCCAGTACTTC. Translating gives CASSSGGEETQYF.

The J gene is TRBJ2-4, the V gene TRBV4-1; TRBD1 matches at 9 bases. The CDR3 is 17 residues long. V gave up 0 bases and J gave up 3 bases; unmatched junction bases: 6. The germline V gene encodes CDR1 MGHRA and CDR2 YSYEKL. Written as DNA, the CDR3 is TGCGCCAGCAGCCAAGAGTCTCTGGACAGGGGCAAAAACATTCAGTACTTC. Translating gives CASSQESLDRGKNIQYF.

This clonotype was counted between two and nine times. The CDR3: CASSPVLRQGYNEQFF. CDR3 DNA: TGTGCCAGCAGCCCAGTGTTGCGACAGGGATACAATGAGCAGTTCTTC. The J gene is TRBJ2-1, the V gene TRBV7-9, with TRBD1 matching over 7 bases. The CDR3 length is 16 residues. V trimming: 5 bases; J trimming: 4 bases; junction bases outside the gene matches: 11. Germline V gives CDR1 SEHNR, CDR2 FQNEAQ (reference sequence).

The chain has TRBV12-3 or TRBV12-4 and TRBJ1-6; TRBD1 aligns across 8 bases. J was trimmed by 8 bases and V by 5 bases; bases with no gene match: 5. CDR3 length: 14 residues. The CDR3 protein is CASSPWTGHSPLHF. The CDR3, as DNA: TGTGCCAGCAGTCCGTGGACAGGGCATTCACCCCTCCACTTT.